The 6 T cell receptor beta chains below were found in one sample sequenced in a study of blood T cell repertoires in COVID-19. Clones were read by immunoSEQ multiplex PCR, and TCRdb kept only the in-frame ones, dropping some. The sample has approximately 170,000 clones, 82% seen once. The source material was peripheral blood. These receptor sequences come from a woman older than 75 with active or convalescent COVID-19.

Worth noting for this clone: Other DNA sequences in this sample translate to the same CDR3. J is TRBJ1-1 and V is TRBV5-1; 8 nucleotides agree with TRBD1. The CDR3 extends over 14 amino acids. Germline-derived CDR1 and CDR2 are SGHRS and YFSETQ. The ends lost 3 bases at V and 5 bases at J; junction bases unmatched: 6. DNA of the CDR3: TGCGCCAGCAGCTACGACAGGGGTGGGACTGAAGCTTTCTTT. This translates into CASSYDRGGTEAFF.

V gene TRBV28 combines with J gene TRBJ1-4; 7 nucleotides line up with TRBD1. Germline V gene sequence: CDR1 MDHEN, CDR2 SYDVKM. The length of the CDR3 is 14 residues. Unmatched junction bases numbered 0, after V lost 1 base and J lost 4 bases. Here the CDR3 DNA reads TGTGCCAGCAGTTTATCAGGGGGTAATGAAAAACTGTTTTTT. This codes for CASSLSGGNEKLFF. The full variable domain, in which reference TRBV28 and TRBJ1-4 provide the parts outside the CDR3, is DVKVTQSSRYLVKRTGEKVFLECVQDMDHENMFWYRQDPGLGLRLIYFSYDVKMKEKGDIPEGYSVSREKKERFSLILESASTNQTSMYLCASSLSGGNEKLFFGSGTQLSVL.

CDR3 in amino acids: CASRLGTGGEGNIQYF. The CDR3 DNA follows: TGTGCCAGCAGACTAGGGACAGGGGGCGAGGGAAACATTCAGTACTTC. The chain combines TRBV28 with TRBJ2-4, with TRBD1 matching 12 bases. Per germline, CDR1 MDHEN and CDR2 SYDVKM. With 6 bases clipped from V and 6 bases from J, the junction kept 9 bases outside the gene matches. The CDR3 runs 16 residues.

This chain links TRBV7-9 with TRBJ1-2; D gene ambiguous. Deletions cut 6 bases from V and 3 bases from J, with 14 bases between. The CDR3 loop spans 14 amino acids. CDR1 and CDR2 from the germline V gene are SEHNR and FQNEAQ (reference sequence). CDR3 sequence reads: CASREQEGDYGYTF. Here the CDR3 DNA reads TGTGCCAGCAGGGAACAAGAGGGTGACTATGGCTACACCTTC.

This chain connects TRBV5-1 to TRBJ1-5; 11 bases are a match to TRBD1. Germline V gene data show CDR1 as SGHRS and CDR2 as YFSETQ. The CDR3 runs to 17 residues. The J segment lost 0 bases and the V segment lost 4 bases, leaving 6 bases of the junction unmatched. The CDR3 DNA reads as TGCGCCAGCAGCCCGGGACAGGGGGGAGGTAGCAATCAGCCCCAGCATTTT. This sequence encodes CASSPGQGGGSNQPQHF.

This clone was seen a handful of times. V usage is TRBV28 and J usage is TRBJ1-2; 9 nucleotides match TRBD1. The CDR3 is 14 amino acids. Germline CDR1 MDHEN, CDR2 SYDVKM. After removal of 6 bases from V and 7 bases from J, the junction contained 9 bases not matched to a gene. The CDR3 is CASRGGGQGFGYTF. The CDR3 nucleotides are TGTGCCAGCAGGGGCGGGGGACAGGGATTTGGCTACACCTTC.